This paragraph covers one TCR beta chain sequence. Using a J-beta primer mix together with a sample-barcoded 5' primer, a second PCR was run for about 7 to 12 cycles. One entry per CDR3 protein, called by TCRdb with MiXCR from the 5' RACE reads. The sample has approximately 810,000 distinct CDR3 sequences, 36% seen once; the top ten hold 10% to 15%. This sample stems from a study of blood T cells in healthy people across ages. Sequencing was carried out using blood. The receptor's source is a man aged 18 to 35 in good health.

CDR3 sequence: CASSLMVAGYGYTF. CDR3 coding DNA: TGTGCCAGCAGTTTAATGGTCGCTGGGTATGGCTACACCTTC. V gene TRBV12-3 or TRBV12-4 combines with J gene TRBJ1-2; D unresolved. The CDR3 runs to 14 residues. The V gene lost 2 bases and the J gene lost 5 bases, with 12 bases spanning the gap.